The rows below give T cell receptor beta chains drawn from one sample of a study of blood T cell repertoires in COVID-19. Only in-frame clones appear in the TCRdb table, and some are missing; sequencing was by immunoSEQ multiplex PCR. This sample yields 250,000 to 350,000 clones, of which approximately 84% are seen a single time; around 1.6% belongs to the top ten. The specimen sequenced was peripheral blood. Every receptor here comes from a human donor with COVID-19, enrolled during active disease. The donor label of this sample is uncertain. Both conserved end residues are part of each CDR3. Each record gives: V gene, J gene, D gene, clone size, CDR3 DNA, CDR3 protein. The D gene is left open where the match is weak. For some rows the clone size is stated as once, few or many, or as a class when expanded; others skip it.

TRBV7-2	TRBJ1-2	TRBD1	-	TGTGCCAGCAGCGCAAGGGGGCCTATGGCCGCTAACTATGGCTACACCTTC	CASSARGPMAANYGYTF
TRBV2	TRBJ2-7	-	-	TGTGCCAGCAGGGGGGACATCCAAGCCTACGAGCAGTACTTC	CASRGDIQAYEQYF
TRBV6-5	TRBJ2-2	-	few	TGTGCCAGCAGTTACAAGCGTCTGAACACCGGGGAGCTGTTTTTT	CASSYKRLNTGELFF
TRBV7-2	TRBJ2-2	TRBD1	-	TGTGCCAGCAGCTCGCACTCCGGGACAGCTTTCAACACCGGGGAGCTGTTTTTT	CASSSHSGTAFNTGELFF
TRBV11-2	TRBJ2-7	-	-	TGTGCCAGCAGCTTAGTGGGGGGGAGACAGGAGAAGCAGTACTTC	CASSLVGGRQEKQYF
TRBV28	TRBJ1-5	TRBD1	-	TGTGCCAGCAGTCGAGGGACAGATGTCAATCAGCCCCAGCATTTT	CASSRGTDVNQPQHF
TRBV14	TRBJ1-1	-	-	TGTGCCAGCAGCGTTATTGGGGGCGCGAATCCTGAAGCTTTCTTT	CASSVIGGANPEAFF
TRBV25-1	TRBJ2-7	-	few	TGTGCCAGCAGTGAATTCGGAGGAGGGGTCCCCTACGAGCAGTACTTC	CASSEFGGGVPYEQYF
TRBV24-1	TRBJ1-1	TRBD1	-	TGTGCCAACAAACCTTACCACAGGGGGCGCGGGAACACTGAAGCTTTCTTT	CANKPYHRGRGNTEAFF
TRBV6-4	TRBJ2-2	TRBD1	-	TGTGCCAGCAGTCCCGGGACAGCGAACACCGGGGAGCTGTTTTTT	CASSPGTANTGELFF
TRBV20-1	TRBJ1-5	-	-	TGCAGTGCTATAGTCGGGTCCCAGCATTTT	CSAIVGSQHF
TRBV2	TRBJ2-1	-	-	TGTGCCAGCAGTGAATTGGGACAACCCATTGCCTACAATGAGCAGTTCTTC	CASSELGQPIAYNEQFF
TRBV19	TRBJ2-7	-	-	TGTGCCAGTAGTATAGGGGCGTCGAGCTCCTACGAGCAGTACTTC	CASSIGASSSYEQYF
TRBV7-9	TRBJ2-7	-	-	TGTGCCAGCAGCTTATGGACAGGGAGGGGTGAGCAGTACTTC	CASSLWTGRGEQYF
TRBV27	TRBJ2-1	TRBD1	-	TGTGCCAGCAGTCCCTCCGGGACAGGGGGCGACTACAATGAGCAGTTCTTC	CASSPSGTGGDYNEQFF
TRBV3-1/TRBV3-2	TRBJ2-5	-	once	TGTGCCAGCAGCCAAGACGGTCAGGGAGAGACCCAGTACTTC	CASSQDGQGETQYF
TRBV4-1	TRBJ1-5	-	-	TGCGCCAGCAGCCCTCGGACTTTCCGGGGTCCCACTCAGCCCCAGCATTTT	CASSPRTFRGPTQPQHF
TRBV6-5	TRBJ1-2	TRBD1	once	TGTGCCAGCACCGACGAAGGGGGCTTGAATGGCTACACCTTC	CASTDEGGLNGYTF
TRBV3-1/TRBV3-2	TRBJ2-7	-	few	TGTGCCAGCAGCCAAGGGGTGGGAGTCAGCTACGAGCAGTACTTC	CASSQGVGVSYEQYF
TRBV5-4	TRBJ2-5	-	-	TGTGCCAGCAGCTTGGTGGGCCCAGAGACCCAGTACTTC	CASSLVGPETQYF
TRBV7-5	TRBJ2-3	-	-	TGTGCCAGAAGCTTGGGTAGTAGGCTAGCGGGGTACACAGATACGCAGTATTTT	CARSLGSRLAGYTDTQYF
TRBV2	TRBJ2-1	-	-	TGTGCCAGCACAGGCCCGACCTCTCACAATGAGCAGTTCTTC	CASTGPTSHNEQFF
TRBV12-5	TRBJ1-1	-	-	TGTGCTAGTGGTTCCATGGACAGTTCCCTTTCATACACTGAAGCTTTCTTT	CASGSMDSSLSYTEAFF
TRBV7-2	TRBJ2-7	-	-	TGTGCCAGCAGCTTAGATGCGAGAGAGGGCTACGAGCAGTACTTC	CASSLDAREGYEQYF
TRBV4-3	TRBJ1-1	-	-	TGCGCCAGCAGCCAAGATTTGGTAGAGGGAGGGAGGAACACTGAAGCTTTCTTT	CASSQDLVEGGRNTEAFF
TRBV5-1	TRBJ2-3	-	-	TGCGCCAGCAGCTTGGATCACAGATTGACAGATACGCAGTATTTT	CASSLDHRLTDTQYF
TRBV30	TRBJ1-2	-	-	TGTGCCTGGACAGGATACTATGGCTACACCTTC	CAWTGYYGYTF
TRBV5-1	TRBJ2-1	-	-	TGCGCCAGCCGTATCTCGGAAGGGGGTCCCTACAATGAGCAGTTCTTC	CASRISEGGPYNEQFF
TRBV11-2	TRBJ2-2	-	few	TGTGCCAGCAGTTGGGCTGTCACCGGGGAGCTGTTTTTT	CASSWAVTGELFF
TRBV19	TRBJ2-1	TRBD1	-	TGTGCCAGTAGTGGACAGGGCTTGAGCTCCTACAATGAGCAGTTCTTC	CASSGQGLSSYNEQFF
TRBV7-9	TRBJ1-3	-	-	TGTGCCAGCAGCTTAAATACTGGAAACACCATATATTTT	CASSLNTGNTIYF
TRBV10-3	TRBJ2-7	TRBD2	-	TGTGCCATCAGTGACCCCTCGGGACTAGCGGGAGTTGGCTCCTACGAGCAGTACTTC	CAISDPSGLAGVGSYEQYF
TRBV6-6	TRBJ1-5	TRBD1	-	TGTGCCAGCAGAGGGAAGACAGGGACCAATCAGCCCCAGCATTTT	CASRGKTGTNQPQHF
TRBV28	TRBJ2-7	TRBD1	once	TGTGCCAGCAGTCCTCCGGGACAGGGGGCGCGTGAGCAGTACTTC	CASSPPGQGAREQYF